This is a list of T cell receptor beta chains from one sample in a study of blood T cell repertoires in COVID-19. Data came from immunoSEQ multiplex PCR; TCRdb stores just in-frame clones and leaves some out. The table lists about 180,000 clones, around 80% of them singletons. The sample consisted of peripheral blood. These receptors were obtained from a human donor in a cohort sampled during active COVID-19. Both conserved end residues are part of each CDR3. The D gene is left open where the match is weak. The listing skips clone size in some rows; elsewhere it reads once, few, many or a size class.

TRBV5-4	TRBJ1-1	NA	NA	CASSLRSQGNAEAFF	TGTGCCAGCAGCTTGCGGTCCCAGGGTAACGCTGAAGCTTTCTTT
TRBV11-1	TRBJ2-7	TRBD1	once	CASSFDRGYEQYF	TGTGCCAGCAGCTTTGACAGGGGCTACGAGCAGTACTTC
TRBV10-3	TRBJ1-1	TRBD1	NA	CAIRTRTGVNVEAFF	TGTGCCATCAGAACCAGGACAGGTGTTAATGTTGAAGCTTTCTTT
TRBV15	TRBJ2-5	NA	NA	CATSTRRRSLETQYF	TGTGCCACCAGCACCAGAAGGAGGTCGCTAGAGACCCAGTACTTC
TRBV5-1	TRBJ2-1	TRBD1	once	CASSPPGQVGNEQFF	TGCGCCAGCAGCCCGCCGGGACAGGTAGGGAATGAGCAGTTCTTC
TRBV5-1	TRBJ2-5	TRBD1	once	CASSPGQGQETQYF	TGCGCCAGCAGCCCAGGACAGGGCCAAGAGACCCAGTACTTC
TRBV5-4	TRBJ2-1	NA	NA	CASSPGSYNEQFF	TGTGCCAGCAGCCCCGGTTCTTACAATGAGCAGTTCTTC
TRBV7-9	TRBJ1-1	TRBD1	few	CASSPGQENTEAFF	TGTGCCAGCAGCCCCGGACAGGAAAACACTGAAGCTTTCTTT
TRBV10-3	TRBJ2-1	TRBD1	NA	CAISPPGQGDNEQFF	TGTGCCATCAGCCCACCGGGACAGGGAGACAATGAGCAGTTCTTC
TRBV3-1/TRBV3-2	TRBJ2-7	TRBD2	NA	CASSHDSGGLGYEQYF	TGTGCCAGCAGCCATGATAGCGGGGGTTTAGGGTACGAGCAGTACTTC
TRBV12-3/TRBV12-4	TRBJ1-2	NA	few	CASTHELVYGYTF	TGTGCCAGCACCCACGAGCTTGTCTATGGCTACACCTTC
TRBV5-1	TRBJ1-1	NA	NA	CASTLQGGGMNTEAFF	TGCGCCAGCACTTTACAGGGCGGAGGCATGAACACTGAAGCTTTCTTT
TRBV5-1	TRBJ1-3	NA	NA	CASSLLAAGGNTIYF	TGCGCCAGCAGCTTGTTGGCCGCCGGGGGAAACACCATATATTTT
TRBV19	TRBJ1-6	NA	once	CASRRDRNSPLHF	TGTGCCAGTAGGAGAGATAGAAATTCACCCCTCCACTTT
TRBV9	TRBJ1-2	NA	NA	CASSVSGFGYTF	TGTGCCAGCAGCGTATCAGGGTTTGGCTACACCTTC
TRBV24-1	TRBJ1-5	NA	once	CATSAAGGNQPQHF	TGTGCCACCAGTGCCGCAGGGGGCAATCAGCCCCAGCATTTT
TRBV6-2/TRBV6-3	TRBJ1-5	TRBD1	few	CASSSGQGLDQPQHF	TGTGCCAGCAGCTCGGGACAGGGATTGGATCAGCCCCAGCATTTT
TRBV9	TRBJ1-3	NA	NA	CASSVGIGGGNTIYF	TGTGCCAGCAGCGTAGGGATAGGGGGAGGAAACACCATATATTTT
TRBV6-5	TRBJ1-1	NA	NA	CASSYSERTEAFF	TGTGCCAGCAGTTACTCCGAGAGGACTGAAGCTTTCTTT
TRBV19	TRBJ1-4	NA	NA	CASSIDMAGGEKLFF	TGTGCCAGTAGTATAGATATGGCGGGGGGCGAAAAACTGTTTTTT
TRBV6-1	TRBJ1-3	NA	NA	CASSELQGGNTIYF	TGTGCCAGCAGTGAACTCCAGGGAGGAAACACCATATATTTT
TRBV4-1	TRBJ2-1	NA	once	CASSQDPSGAPYNEQFF	TGCGCCAGCAGCCAAGATCCCAGTGGGGCCCCCTACAATGAGCAGTTCTTC
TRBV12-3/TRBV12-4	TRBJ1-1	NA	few	CASSFEKIEAFF	TGTGCCAGCAGTTTTGAGAAGATCGAAGCTTTCTTT
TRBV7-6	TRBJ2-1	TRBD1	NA	CASSQGQGANYNEQFF	TGTGCCAGCAGCCAAGGACAGGGGGCCAACTACAATGAGCAGTTCTTC
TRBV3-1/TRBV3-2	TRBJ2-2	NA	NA	CASSQVQGTGELFF	TGTGCCAGCAGCCAAGTTCAGGGTACCGGGGAGCTGTTTTTT
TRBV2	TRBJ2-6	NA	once	CASTVGPGGANVLTF	TGTGCCAGTACCGTGGGTCCGGGTGGGGCCAACGTCCTGACTTTC
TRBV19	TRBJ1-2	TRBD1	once	CASDLQGANVDGYTF	TGTGCCAGTGATCTGCAGGGGGCTAATGTGGATGGCTACACCTTC
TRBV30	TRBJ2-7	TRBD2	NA	CASISSGGRSSYEQYF	TGTGCCTCTATCTCTAGCGGGGGCCGAAGCTCCTACGAGCAGTACTTC
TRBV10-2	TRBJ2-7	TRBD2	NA	CASSEPGTSISYEQYF	TGCGCCAGCAGTGAACCCGGGACTAGCATATCCTACGAGCAGTACTTC
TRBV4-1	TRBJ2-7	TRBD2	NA	CASSQDQGGGGFSYEQYF	TGCGCCAGCAGCCAAGATCAAGGAGGCGGGGGGTTCTCCTACGAGCAGTACTTC
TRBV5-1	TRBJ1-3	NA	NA	CASSPRSGNTIYF	TGCGCCAGCAGTCCACGGTCTGGAAACACCATATATTTT
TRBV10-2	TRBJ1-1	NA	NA	CASSERGSEAFF	TGCGCCAGCAGTGAGAGGGGATCTGAAGCTTTCTTT
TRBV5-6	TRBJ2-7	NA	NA	CASSIGTYEQYF	TGTGCCAGCAGCATTGGCACCTACGAGCAGTACTTC
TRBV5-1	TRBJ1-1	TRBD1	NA	CATTTGVGTEAFF	TGCGCCACTACGACAGGGGTCGGCACTGAAGCTTTCTTT
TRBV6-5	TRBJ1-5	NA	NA	CASRVAGHSNQPQHF	TGTGCCAGCAGAGTTGCAGGGCATAGCAATCAGCCCCAGCATTTT
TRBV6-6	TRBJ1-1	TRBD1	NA	CASIADRVSTEAFF	TGTGCCAGCATAGCGGACAGGGTATCCACTGAAGCTTTCTTT
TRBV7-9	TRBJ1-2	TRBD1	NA	CASSTGQGSNYGYTF	TGTGCCAGCAGTACCGGACAGGGATCGAACTATGGCTACACCTTC
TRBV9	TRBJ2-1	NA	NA	CASSVGVSRDEQFF	TGTGCCAGCAGCGTAGGGGTCAGCAGGGATGAGCAGTTCTTC